This is a list of T cell receptor beta chains from one sample in a study of Graves' ophthalmopathy and Graves' hyperthyroidism. In TCRdb, the multiplex PCR reads were re-called with MiXCR into one record per CDR3 protein. The profile shows about 1.2 million distinct CDR3 sequences, about two fifths of them singletons. The sample consisted of peripheral blood or thyroid tissue (not recorded which). The receptors were gathered from an adult man with Graves' hyperthyroidism. Each CDR3 is given without its conserved first and last residue. The listing skips clone size in some rows; elsewhere it reads once, few, many or a size class.

ASSDAQRGCYT	TRBV6-4	TRBJ1-2	many
ASSLKSSYNSPLH	TRBV14	TRBJ1-6	many
SESGGSWETQY	TRBV20-1	TRBJ2-5	.
ASSRTDYNSPLH	TRBV7-6	TRBJ1-6	many
ASSRGLAGTGELF	TRBV12-3/TRBV12-4	TRBJ2-2	many
ASSLALAGTRDTQY	TRBV5-1	TRBJ2-3	.
SVDRANTGELF	TRBV29-1	TRBJ2-2	many
ASSYSIVRGGETQY	TRBV25-1	TRBJ2-5	few
ASSYSMRSRGPTNEKLF	TRBV19	TRBJ1-4	.
ATSSLDRYEQY	TRBV15	TRBJ2-7	.
ASSYSIMQGSPRETQY	TRBV6-6	TRBJ2-5	.
ASSGHWTYETGAEETQY	TRBV25-1	TRBJ2-5	.
SVEEGLRDYGYT	TRBV29-1	TRBJ1-2	.
ATSRPGQSNQPQH	TRBV15	TRBJ1-5	.
ASSGDSLEEKLF	TRBV25-1	TRBJ1-4	.
ASSYWTGGTASEAF	TRBV7-9	TRBJ1-1	.
SAKFGAAQPQH	TRBV20-1	TRBJ1-5	many
ASSSPGLSGEETQY	TRBV5-6	TRBJ2-5	.
AISDLPTGEAGELF	TRBV10-3	TRBJ2-2	many
ASSSQGNQPLH	TRBV12-3/TRBV12-4	TRBJ1-6	.
ASSLSTSPPSSQY	TRBV14	TRBJ2-7	many
ASSSTTGSSYEQY	TRBV10-3	TRBJ2-7	.
ASSAQGVGDTEAF	TRBV5-1	TRBJ1-1	many
ASSVEGARGEKLF	TRBV9	TRBJ1-4	few
ASNTGGNVLT	TRBV12-3/TRBV12-4	TRBJ2-6	once
ASSLIAGGSMETQY	TRBV7-6	TRBJ2-5	many
ASTTESNQPQH	TRBV19	TRBJ1-5	many
ASSQATSYEQY	TRBV4-1	TRBJ2-7	many
ASSLSVSGPNTGELF	TRBV7-9	TRBJ2-2	.
ASSFRPGDSGGEQY	TRBV10-2	TRBJ2-7	.
ASSPTRDRGETQY	TRBV12-3/TRBV12-4	TRBJ2-5	many
SAKSHRAYEQY	TRBV20-1	TRBJ2-7	.
ASSSLGDTQY	TRBV7-9	TRBJ2-3	.
ASSLATGAGYT	TRBV9	TRBJ1-2	few
ASSLVTGSLLYEQY	TRBV7-3	TRBJ2-7	.
ATRQQGGYEQF	TRBV24-1	TRBJ2-1	.
ASSWGTDNSPLH	TRBV7-6	TRBJ1-6	many
ASSIGTPNSPLH	TRBV19	TRBJ1-6	.
ASSHRDRYYEQY	TRBV10-2	TRBJ2-7	.
ASSYAGAYEQY	TRBV6-5	TRBJ2-7	many
ASSKLTANYGYT	TRBV6-6	TRBJ1-2	.
SAAGQGEGGGYT	TRBV29-1	TRBJ1-2	.
ASSLTTSGRASETQY	TRBV5-1	TRBJ2-5	many
ASSLLPSGPRETQY	TRBV7-2	TRBJ2-5	few
ASSRRQELKHGYT	TRBV6-5	TRBJ1-2	few
AGGRGFDEQY	TRBV11-2	TRBJ2-7	many
ASSFTAEGELF	TRBV27	TRBJ2-2	.
ASRARGQGGANSPLH	TRBV6-1	TRBJ1-6	few
ASSPPRWDYGYT	TRBV10-3	TRBJ1-2	.
SAREGSNLH	TRBV20-1	TRBJ1-6	.
ASSFGATTGELF	TRBV19	TRBJ2-2	many
SATGTGGGQPQH	TRBV20-1	TRBJ1-5	many
ASSYSSPNRIGTEAF	TRBV6-6	TRBJ1-1	.
ASSVPPGPQY	TRBV28	TRBJ2-5	few
ASSLRGRRPLNTEAF	TRBV6-5	TRBJ1-1	.